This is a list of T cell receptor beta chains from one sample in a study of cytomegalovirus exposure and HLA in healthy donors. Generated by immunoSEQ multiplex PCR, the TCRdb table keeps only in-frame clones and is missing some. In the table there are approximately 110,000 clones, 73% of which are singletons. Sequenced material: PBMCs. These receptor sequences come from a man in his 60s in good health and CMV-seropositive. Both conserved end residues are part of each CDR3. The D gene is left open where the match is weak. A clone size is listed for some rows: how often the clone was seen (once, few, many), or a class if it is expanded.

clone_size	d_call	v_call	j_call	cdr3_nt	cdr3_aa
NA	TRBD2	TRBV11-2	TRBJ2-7	TGTGCCAGCAGCATTGAGCGGGGTGTGTCCTACGAGCAGTACTTC	CASSIERGVSYEQYF
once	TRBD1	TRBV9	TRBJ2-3	TGTGCCAGCAGCGGACCCGGGACAGGGTCTCGGACAGATACGCAGTATTTT	CASSGPGTGSRTDTQYF
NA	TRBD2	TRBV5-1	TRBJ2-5	TGCGCCAGCAGCTCGGGACTAGCGGGGGCAGGGGAGACCCAGTACTTC	CASSSGLAGAGETQYF
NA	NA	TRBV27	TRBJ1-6	TGTGCCAGCAGGGGGACACAAAATTCACCCCTCCACTTT	CASRGTQNSPLHF
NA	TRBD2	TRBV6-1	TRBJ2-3	TGTGCCAGCAGTGTCCAAGCGGGGGGGCAAGGCACAGATACGCAGTATTTT	CASSVQAGGQGTDTQYF
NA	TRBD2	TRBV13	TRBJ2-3	TGTGCCAGCAGCTCCGAATCGGGACTAGATCAGGCAGATACGCAGTATTTT	CASSSESGLDQADTQYF
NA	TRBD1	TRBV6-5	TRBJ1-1	TGTGCCAGCAGTGACAGGGGGCTCAACACTGAAGCTTTCTTT	CASSDRGLNTEAFF
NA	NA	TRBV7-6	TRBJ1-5	TGTGCCAGCAGCTTAAGTGGGTGGTCAGGGATGGAGCCCCAGCATTTT	CASSLSGWSGMEPQHF
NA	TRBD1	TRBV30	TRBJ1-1	TGTGCCTGGAGTAGGGACAGAGACACTGAAGCTTTCTTT	CAWSRDRDTEAFF
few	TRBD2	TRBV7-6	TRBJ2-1	TGTGCCAGCAGCCCTACTAGCGGGGGGGCCCATGAGCAGTTCTTC	CASSPTSGGAHEQFF
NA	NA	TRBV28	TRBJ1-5	TGTGCCATTATGGGCCCAAGTAGCAATCAGCCCCAGCATTTT	CAIMGPSSNQPQHF
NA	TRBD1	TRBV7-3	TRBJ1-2	TGTGCCAGCAGTTTCACCGGGCAGGGGGTGGGCTACACCTTC	CASSFTGQGVGYTF
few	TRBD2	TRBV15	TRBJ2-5	TGTGCCACCAGCAGCCCCGCCGGAGGACTAGCGGGACAAGAGACCCAGTACTTC	CATSSPAGGLAGQETQYF
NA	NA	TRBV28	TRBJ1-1	TGTGCCAGCAGTGGGGAGACCTGGGGCACTGAAGCTTTCTTT	CASSGETWGTEAFF
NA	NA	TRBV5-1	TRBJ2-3	TGCGCCAGCAGCCCCTCGGAAAGGGAGTCAGATACGCAGTATTTT	CASSPSERESDTQYF
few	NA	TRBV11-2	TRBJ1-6	TGTGCCACCAAACAAGAGCCATGGGGGGAAGAATCACCCCTCCACTTT	CATKQEPWGEESPLHF
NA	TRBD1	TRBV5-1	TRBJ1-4	TGCGCCAGCAGCCAAACCCGCCCTGACAGGGGGGCGTATGAAAAACTGTTTTTT	CASSQTRPDRGAYEKLFF
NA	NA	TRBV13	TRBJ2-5	TGTGCCAGCAGCGGGTTAGCCTACATAGAGACCCAGTACTTC	CASSGLAYIETQYF
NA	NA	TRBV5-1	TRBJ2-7	TGCGCCAGCAGCTTCGACGCCCTGACACAGTACGAGCAGTACTTC	CASSFDALTQYEQYF
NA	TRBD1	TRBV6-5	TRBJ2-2	TGTGCCAGCAGACAGGGGGCGAACACCGGGGAGCTGTTTTTT	CASRQGANTGELFF
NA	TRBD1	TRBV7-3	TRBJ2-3	TGTGCCAGCAGCACCCGTACAGGGGGCCTCCCAGATACGCAGTATTTT	CASSTRTGGLPDTQYF
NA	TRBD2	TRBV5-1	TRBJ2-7	TGCGCCAGCAGCCCGGGGGGAGGTTCCTACGAGCAGTACTTC	CASSPGGGSYEQYF
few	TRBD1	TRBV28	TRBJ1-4	TGTGCCAGCAGTTTAAGGGGACAGATTGAAAAACTGTTTTTT	CASSLRGQIEKLFF
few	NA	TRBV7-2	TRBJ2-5	TGTGCCAGCAGCTCGGACAGCGCCAAAGAGACCCAGTACTTC	CASSSDSAKETQYF
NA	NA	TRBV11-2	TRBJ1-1	TGTGCCAGCAGCTTAGAGGGGCAGGTGAACACTGAAGCTTTCTTT	CASSLEGQVNTEAFF
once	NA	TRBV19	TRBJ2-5	TGTGCCAGTAGTAGACAGCGTCAAGAGACCCAGTACTTC	CASSRQRQETQYF
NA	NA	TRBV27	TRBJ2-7	TGTGCCAGCAGGCCTCAATTTAGCTCCTACGAGCAGTACTTC	CASRPQFSSYEQYF
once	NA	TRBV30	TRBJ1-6	TGTGCCTGGAGAGCGATCGTGGCTTCGAATTCACCCCTCCACTTT	CAWRAIVASNSPLHF
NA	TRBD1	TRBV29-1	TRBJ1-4	TGCAGCGTTGATATGGGACAGACTGCTGAAAAACTGTTTTTT	CSVDMGQTAEKLFF
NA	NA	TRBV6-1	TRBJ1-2	TGTGCCAGCACCCTGTCAGGGATTGGTGGCTACACCTTC	CASTLSGIGGYTF
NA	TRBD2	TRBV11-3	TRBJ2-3	TGTGCCAGCAGCTTGGACGGGGGGAGCCAAGATACGCAGTATTTT	CASSLDGGSQDTQYF
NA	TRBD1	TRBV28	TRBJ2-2	TGTGCCAGCAGGCAAACAGGGGGGTCGAACACCGGGGAGCTGTTTTTT	CASRQTGGSNTGELFF
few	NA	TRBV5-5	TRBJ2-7	TGTGCCAGCAGCCCCACCTACTACGAGCAGTACTTC	CASSPTYYEQYF
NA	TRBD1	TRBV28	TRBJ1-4	TGTGCCAGCAGTTTAGCCGACGGACAGGCTAATGAAAAACTGTTTTTT	CASSLADGQANEKLFF
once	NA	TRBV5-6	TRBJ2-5	TGTGCCAGCAGCCGCGGTGGCGGAGGAGAGACCCAGTACTTC	CASSRGGGGETQYF
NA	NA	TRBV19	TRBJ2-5	TGTGCCAGTAGAAGGGGGGGGCGGGAGACCCAGTACTTC	CASRRGGRETQYF
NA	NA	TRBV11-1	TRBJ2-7	TGTGCCAGCAGCTTACCCCCCATGGGGCCCTACGAGCAGTACTTC	CASSLPPMGPYEQYF
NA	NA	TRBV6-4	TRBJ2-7	TGTGCCAGCAAAACGCCCTATTCCTACGAGCAGTACTTC	CASKTPYSYEQYF
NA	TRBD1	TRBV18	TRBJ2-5	TGTGCCAGCTCACCCCGGACAGGGATGCAGACCCAGTACTTC	CASSPRTGMQTQYF
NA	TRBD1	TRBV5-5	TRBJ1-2	TGTGCCAGCAGCTACTTATCCGGGACAGGATCTAACTATGGCTACACCTTC	CASSYLSGTGSNYGYTF
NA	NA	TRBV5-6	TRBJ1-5	TGTGCCAGCAGCTTGGGTACAGGGAGGGGGGATCAGCCCCAGCATTTT	CASSLGTGRGDQPQHF
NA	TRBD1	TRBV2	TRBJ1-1	TGTGCCAGCAGTGAAGCGCTAGGGGGCGCGGGCACTGAAGCTTTCTTT	CASSEALGGAGTEAFF
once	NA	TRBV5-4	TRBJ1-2	TGTGCCAGCAGGGGGGGTGGGACCGTCTATGGCTACACCTTC	CASRGGGTVYGYTF
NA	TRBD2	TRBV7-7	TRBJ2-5	TGTGCTAGCAGCCCGGGACTAGCGGGTCAAGAGACCCAGTACTTC	CASSPGLAGQETQYF
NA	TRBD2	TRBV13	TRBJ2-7	TGTGCCAGCAGGGGGGAGGGGCTCGAGCAGTACTTC	CASRGEGLEQYF
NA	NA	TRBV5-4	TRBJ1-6	TGTGCCAGCAGCTTGGGGTCGACAGGCGGCAATTCACCCCTCCACTTT	CASSLGSTGGNSPLHF
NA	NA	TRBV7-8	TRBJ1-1	TGTGCCAGCAGCTTAAGTGGGTTCAGGGAAGGGTTAGCTTTCTTT	CASSLSGFREGLAFF
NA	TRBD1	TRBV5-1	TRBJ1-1	TGCGCCAGCAGTTTAGCCAGGGGGCGGGAGTACACTGAAGCTTTCTTT	CASSLARGREYTEAFF
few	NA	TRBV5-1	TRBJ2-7	TGCGCCAGCAGCTCGGACATCTTCTACGAGCAGTACTTC	CASSSDIFYEQYF
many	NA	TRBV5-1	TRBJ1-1	TGCGCCAGCAGCGGGCAGACAGGGAACACTGAAGCTTTCTTT	CASSGQTGNTEAFF